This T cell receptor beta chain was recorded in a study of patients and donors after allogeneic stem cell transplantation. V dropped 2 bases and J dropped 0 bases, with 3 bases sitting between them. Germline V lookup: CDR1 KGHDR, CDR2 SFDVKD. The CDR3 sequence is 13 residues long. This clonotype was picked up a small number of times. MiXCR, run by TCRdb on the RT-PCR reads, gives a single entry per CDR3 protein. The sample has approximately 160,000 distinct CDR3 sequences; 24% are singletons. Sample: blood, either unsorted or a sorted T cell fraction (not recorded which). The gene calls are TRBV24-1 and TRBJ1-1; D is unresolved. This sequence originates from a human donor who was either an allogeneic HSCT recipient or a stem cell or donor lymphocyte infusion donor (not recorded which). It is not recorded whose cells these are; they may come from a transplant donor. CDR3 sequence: CATSDSLNTEAFF. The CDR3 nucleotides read TGTGCCACCAGTGATTCCCTGAACACTGAAGCTTTCTTT.